This T cell receptor (beta chain) appears in the sequencing data of a study of T cell repertoires in cytomegalovirus infection. Points from the study as a whole: Ex vivo, HLA-C-restricted CMV-specific TCR beta clonotypes prevailed over the rest of the response.

TCRdb independently ran MiXCR on the reads; one entry per CDR3 protein. The profile covers about 130,000 distinct CDR3 sequences, with roughly a quarter appearing a single time and 34% taken by the ten largest. This clonotype was found many times. The antigen is unknown. V shed 5 bases and J shed 3 bases, with 11 bases lying between them. Looked up from germline, CDR1 is SGHTA and CDR2 is FQGNSA. This CDR3 contains 13 residues. Sequenced input: PBMCs, sequenced either directly or after in vitro stimulation (not recorded which). V is TRBV7-2 and J is TRBJ2-7; D is unresolved. The TCR was taken from a human donor in good health (CMV status not recorded). Some clones in this sample may be carry-over from other donors' samples. The CDR3 sequence: CASSNYVDYEQYF. The DNA of the CDR3 is TGTGCCAGCAGCAATTACGTCGACTACGAGCAGTACTTC.